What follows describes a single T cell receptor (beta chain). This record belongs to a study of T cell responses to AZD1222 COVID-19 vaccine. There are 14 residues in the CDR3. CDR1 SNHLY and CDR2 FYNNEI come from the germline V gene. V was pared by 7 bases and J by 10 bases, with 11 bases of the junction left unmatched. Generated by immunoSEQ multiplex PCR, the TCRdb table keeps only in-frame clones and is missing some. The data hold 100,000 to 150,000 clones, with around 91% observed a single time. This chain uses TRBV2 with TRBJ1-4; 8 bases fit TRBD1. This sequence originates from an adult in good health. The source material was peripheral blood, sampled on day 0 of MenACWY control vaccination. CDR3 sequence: CASTEGQGGVKLFF. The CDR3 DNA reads TGTGCCAGCACCGAAGGACAGGGAGGGGTAAAACTGTTTTTT.